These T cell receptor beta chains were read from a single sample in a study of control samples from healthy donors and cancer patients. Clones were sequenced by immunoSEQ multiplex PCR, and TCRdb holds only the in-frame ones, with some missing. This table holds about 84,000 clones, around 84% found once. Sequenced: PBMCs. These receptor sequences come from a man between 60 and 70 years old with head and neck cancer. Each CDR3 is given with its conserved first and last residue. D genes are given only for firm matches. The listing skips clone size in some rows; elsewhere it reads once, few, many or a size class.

CDR3 protein: CASSSPTGTVATQYF; CDR3 DNA: TGTGCCAGCAGCTCACCGACCGGGACAGTGGCAACCCAGTACTTC; D gene: TRBD1; J gene: TRBJ2-5; clone size: once; V gene: TRBV7-7
CDR3 protein: CSASILGTAYNEQFF; CDR3 DNA: TGCAGTGCTAGTATCTTAGGGACAGCTTACAATGAGCAGTTCTTC; D gene: TRBD1; J gene: TRBJ2-1; clone size: .; V gene: TRBV20-1
CDR3 protein: CASSSQGGRTQYF; CDR3 DNA: TGTGCCAGCAGCTCACAGGGGGGAAGGACGCAGTATTTT; D gene: TRBD1; J gene: TRBJ2-3; clone size: .; V gene: TRBV11-3
CDR3 protein: CASSYYGGEQFF; CDR3 DNA: TGTGCCAGCAGTTACTATGGGGGAGAGCAGTTCTTC; D gene: .; J gene: TRBJ2-1; clone size: .; V gene: TRBV6-2/TRBV6-3
CDR3 protein: CASSYSRGLAYEQYF; CDR3 DNA: TGTGCCAGCAGTTACTCTCGGGGTCTCGCCTACGAGCAGTACTTC; D gene: .; J gene: TRBJ2-7; clone size: .; V gene: TRBV6-5
CDR3 protein: CASSLFLVGLAGGPRTYEQYF; CDR3 DNA: TGTGCCAGTAGCCTTTTTCTGGTGGGACTAGCGGGAGGGCCACGCACCTACGAGCAGTACTTC; D gene: TRBD2; J gene: TRBJ2-7; clone size: .; V gene: TRBV19
CDR3 protein: CASSLDLSDTQYF; CDR3 DNA: TGTGCCAGCAGCCTCGACTTGTCAGATACGCAGTATTTT; D gene: .; J gene: TRBJ2-3; clone size: once; V gene: TRBV7-2
CDR3 protein: CASSLGQGALDTEAFF; CDR3 DNA: TGTGCCAGCAGCTTAGGACAGGGGGCGCTTGACACTGAAGCTTTCTTT; D gene: TRBD1; J gene: TRBJ1-1; clone size: few; V gene: TRBV7-9
CDR3 protein: CASSLGQINEKLFF; CDR3 DNA: TGCGCCAGCAGCTTGGGACAGATTAATGAAAAACTGTTTTTT; D gene: .; J gene: TRBJ1-4; clone size: .; V gene: TRBV5-1
CDR3 protein: CASSQPNTGELFF; CDR3 DNA: TGTGCCAGCAGTCAGCCGAACACCGGGGAGCTGTTTTTT; D gene: .; J gene: TRBJ2-2; clone size: .; V gene: TRBV27
CDR3 protein: CASSPPTGELFF; CDR3 DNA: TGTGCCAGCAGTCCTCCCACCGGGGAGCTGTTTTTT; D gene: .; J gene: TRBJ2-2; clone size: .; V gene: TRBV12-3/TRBV12-4
CDR3 protein: CASGLITGGSYNEQFF; CDR3 DNA: TGTGCTAGTGGTTTGATTACAGGGGGTTCCTACAATGAGCAGTTCTTC; D gene: TRBD1; J gene: TRBJ2-1; clone size: once; V gene: TRBV12-5
CDR3 protein: CASRLTWGGLAYEQYF; CDR3 DNA: TGTGCCAGTAGACTAACCTGGGGCGGACTAGCTTACGAGCAGTACTTC; D gene: TRBD2; J gene: TRBJ2-7; clone size: .; V gene: TRBV19
CDR3 protein: CAWSDWIADQETQYF; CDR3 DNA: TGTGCCTGGAGTGACTGGATAGCGGATCAAGAGACCCAGTACTTC; D gene: .; J gene: TRBJ2-5; clone size: .; V gene: TRBV30
CDR3 protein: CASSVGYSNQPQHF; CDR3 DNA: TGTGCCAGCAGCGTAGGATATAGCAATCAGCCCCAGCATTTT; D gene: .; J gene: TRBJ1-5; clone size: few; V gene: TRBV9
CDR3 protein: CASSQAGLAGPSYNEQFF; CDR3 DNA: TGTGCCAGCAGCCAAGCCGGACTAGCGGGGCCGTCCTACAATGAGCAGTTCTTC; D gene: TRBD2; J gene: TRBJ2-1; clone size: few; V gene: TRBV3-1/TRBV3-2
CDR3 protein: CASSQGSAGELFF; CDR3 DNA: TGTGCCAGCAGCCAGGGTTCCGCCGGGGAGCTGTTTTTT; D gene: .; J gene: TRBJ2-2; clone size: .; V gene: TRBV2
CDR3 protein: CASSWGQYQPQHF; CDR3 DNA: TGTGCCAGCAGCTGGGGACAGTATCAGCCCCAGCATTTT; D gene: TRBD1; J gene: TRBJ1-5; clone size: .; V gene: TRBV7-9
CDR3 protein: CASSLAVRGSLGTGELFF; CDR3 DNA: TGTGCCAGCAGTTTAGCTGTTCGAGGGAGTCTGGGCACCGGGGAGCTGTTTTTT; D gene: .; J gene: TRBJ2-2; clone size: .; V gene: TRBV27
CDR3 protein: CASSLVYAGELFF; CDR3 DNA: TGTGCCAGCAGTTTAGTGTACGCCGGGGAGCTGTTTTTT; D gene: .; J gene: TRBJ2-2; clone size: .; V gene: TRBV28
CDR3 protein: CASSLGGEIETQYF; CDR3 DNA: TGTGCCAGCAGCTTAGGGGGGGAGATAGAGACCCAGTACTTC; D gene: .; J gene: TRBJ2-5; clone size: once; V gene: TRBV11-3
CDR3 protein: CASRIPLHHSTGELFF; CDR3 DNA: TGTGCCAGCAGGATACCGCTTCACCATTCGACCGGGGAGCTGTTTTTT; D gene: .; J gene: TRBJ2-2; clone size: .; V gene: TRBV28
CDR3 protein: CASSLLIRREGKTQYF; CDR3 DNA: TGTGCCAGCAGTTTATTGATTCGGCGGGAGGGTAAGACCCAGTACTTC; D gene: TRBD2; J gene: TRBJ2-5; clone size: .; V gene: TRBV28
CDR3 protein: CASSPFDRTYNEQFF; CDR3 DNA: TGTGCCAGCTCACCATTCGACAGGACCTACAATGAGCAGTTCTTC; D gene: .; J gene: TRBJ2-1; clone size: .; V gene: TRBV18
CDR3 protein: CASRPPISGSIYEQYF; CDR3 DNA: TGTGCCAGCAGACCCCCCATAAGCGGGAGTATCTACGAGCAGTACTTC; D gene: TRBD2; J gene: TRBJ2-7; clone size: few; V gene: TRBV27
CDR3 protein: CASNPRYIASGGIYEQYF; CDR3 DNA: TGTGCCAGCAACCCTAGGTATATAGCTAGCGGAGGTATCTACGAGCAGTACTTC; D gene: TRBD2; J gene: TRBJ2-7; clone size: .; V gene: TRBV5-6
CDR3 protein: CASSLGHEQYF; CDR3 DNA: TGTGCCAGCAGCCTCGGCCACGAGCAGTACTTC; D gene: .; J gene: TRBJ2-7; clone size: once; V gene: TRBV28
CDR3 protein: CASSFSGDNEQFF; CDR3 DNA: TGTGCCAGCAGCTTCTCGGGCGACAATGAGCAGTTCTTC; D gene: .; J gene: TRBJ2-1; clone size: .; V gene: TRBV7-2
CDR3 protein: CASSYYTGNQPQHF; CDR3 DNA: TGTGCCAGCAGTTACTACACAGGCAATCAGCCCCAGCATTTT; D gene: .; J gene: TRBJ1-5; clone size: .; V gene: TRBV6-5
CDR3 protein: CASSRTSIEQFF; CDR3 DNA: TGTGCCAGCAGCCGAACTAGTATTGAGCAGTTCTTC; D gene: .; J gene: TRBJ2-1; clone size: .; V gene: TRBV11-2
CDR3 protein: CATSARGDTQYF; CDR3 DNA: TGTGCCACCAGTGCGCGAGGAGATACGCAGTATTTT; D gene: .; J gene: TRBJ2-3; clone size: .; V gene: TRBV24-1
CDR3 protein: CASSWDERFGYEQYF; CDR3 DNA: TGTGCCAGCAGTTGGGACGAGAGGTTTGGCTACGAGCAGTACTTC; D gene: .; J gene: TRBJ2-7; clone size: .; V gene: TRBV6-5
CDR3 protein: CASTLGEGEAYGYTF; CDR3 DNA: TGTGCCAGCACCCTAGGGGAGGGGGAGGCCTATGGCTACACCTTC; D gene: .; J gene: TRBJ1-2; clone size: few; V gene: TRBV7-9